A selection of T cell receptor beta chains follows, all from one sample in a study of T cells and Merkel cell carcinoma outcomes. This table comes from immunoSEQ multiplex PCR, and its TCRdb copy is limited to in-frame clones, with some not included. This repertoire shows about 19,000 clones, around 79% found once; its top ten account for approximately 3.1%. The sequencing input was tumor tissue from Merkel cell carcinoma. The receptors derive from a human donor with Merkel cell carcinoma. CDR3s include the opening cysteine and the closing phenylalanine or tryptophan. A D gene is named only where the DNA matches it firmly. Not all rows give a size; the values are once, few, many and, for expanded clones, a class.

v_gene,len,j_gene,abundance,d_gene,CDR3aa,CDR3nt
TRBV18,14,TRBJ2-3,.,.,CASSHVSGTDTQYF,TGTGCCAGCTCACATGTGAGCGGCACAGATACGCAGTATTTT
TRBV10-3,13,TRBJ2-5,.,.,CAISEAPEETQYF,TGTGCCATCAGTGAGGCCCCGGAAGAGACCCAGTACTTC
TRBV10-3,15,TRBJ1-2,.,TRBD1,CAISDYRGRVYGYTF,TGTGCCATCAGTGATTACAGGGGAAGGGTATATGGCTACACCTTC
TRBV4-1,13,TRBJ1-5,once,.,CASSQGTRQPQHF,TGCGCCAGCAGCCAAGGGACGCGGCAGCCCCAGCATTTT
TRBV6-1,13,TRBJ1-5,.,.,CASSEGPRPPQHF,TGTGCCAGCAGTGAAGGGCCCCGGCCGCCCCAGCATTTT
TRBV27,16,TRBJ1-5,.,TRBD1,CASSPLQGPGNQPQHF,TGTGCCAGCAGTCCCCTACAGGGGCCGGGTAATCAGCCCCAGCATTTT
TRBV5-5,14,TRBJ2-3,.,.,CASNRDSFTDTQYF,TGTGCCAGCAACCGGGACTCCTTCACAGATACGCAGTATTTT
TRBV28,14,TRBJ1-1,.,.,CASSSGQIGTEAFF,TGTGCCAGCAGTTCCGGACAGATCGGGACTGAAGCTTTCTTT
TRBV9,15,TRBJ2-1,.,TRBD1,CASSAQGVRLNEQFF,TGTGCCAGCAGCGCCCAGGGGGTAAGGCTTAATGAGCAGTTCTTC
TRBV5-3,15,TRBJ1-5,.,TRBD1,CARSHRTGVGQPQHF,TGTGCCAGAAGCCACAGGACAGGGGTTGGTCAGCCCCAGCATTTT
TRBV11-3,16,TRBJ2-7,once,TRBD1,CASSSRTGGFAYEQYF,TGTGCCAGCAGCTCTCGTACAGGGGGCTTCGCCTACGAGCAGTACTTC
TRBV15,15,TRBJ2-5,.,.,CATSGGATLLETQYF,TGTGCCACCAGTGGAGGGGCGACCTTATTAGAGACCCAGTACTTC
TRBV5-6,14,TRBJ2-7,.,.,CASSWGTDSYEQYF,TGTGCCAGCAGCTGGGGGACGGACTCCTACGAGCAGTACTTC
TRBV27,16,TRBJ1-5,.,.,CASSLNGRRSNQPQHF,TGTGCCAGCAGTTTGAATGGCAGACGTAGCAATCAGCCCCAGCATTTT
TRBV2,14,TRBJ2-2,.,.,CASSALGRIGELFF,TGTGCCAGCAGTGCCCTTGGGAGGATCGGGGAGCTGTTTTTT
TRBV7-3,15,TRBJ2-1,few,TRBD2,CASSPWAGDYNEQFF,TGTGCCAGCAGCCCTTGGGCGGGGGACTACAATGAGCAGTTCTTC